This record covers a single TCR beta chain. Its matching antigen is unknown. It was second doses at about 4 or about 12 weeks that were pooled. The data derive from a study of T cell responses to AZD1222 COVID-19 vaccine. This CDR3 spans 14 amino acids. The V end lost 6 bases, the J end lost 5 bases, and 15 bases lay between the germline ends. Germline V gene lookup returns CDR1 MDHEN and CDR2 SYDVKM. Study conclusions and caveats: The CD4 TCRs associated with vaccination extended across spike and predominated at 160-218 and 743-854. Close to half of all spike-specific TCRs reportedly target regions of the variants that are unmutated. At baseline, seropositivity was found in only six or seven AZD1222 recipients.

TCRdb keeps only in-frame clones here, not all; method: immunoSEQ multiplex PCR. The profile shows more than 95,000 clones, roughly 82% of them singletons. The V gene is TRBV28, the J gene TRBJ2-3, with TRBD1 as a possible D gene (6 bases). The source was peripheral blood, collected 28 days after the second AZD1222 dose. The TCR was taken from an adult who received the AZD1222 COVID-19 vaccine. In DNA form, the CDR3 reads TGTGCCAGCAGCCTAACAGGGAGAGGAGATACGCAGTATTTT. Translated, it gives CASSLTGRGDTQYF.